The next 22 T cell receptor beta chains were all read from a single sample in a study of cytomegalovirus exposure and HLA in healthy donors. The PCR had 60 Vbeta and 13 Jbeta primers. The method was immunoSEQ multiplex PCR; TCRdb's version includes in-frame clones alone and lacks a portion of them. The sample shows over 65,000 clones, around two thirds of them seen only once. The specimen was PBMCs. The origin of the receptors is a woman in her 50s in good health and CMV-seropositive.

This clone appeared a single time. Written as DNA, the CDR3 is TGTGCCAGCTCCCATGGCGGTGAGCAGTTCTTC. This sequence encodes CASSHGGEQFF. This chain uses TRBV27 with TRBJ2-1; D gene ambiguous. The ends were cut back, 8 bases at V and 9 bases at J, with 11 bases in the middle. This CDR3 has 11 residues. Germline V gene data show CDR1 as MNHEY and CDR2 as SMNVEV (reference sequence).

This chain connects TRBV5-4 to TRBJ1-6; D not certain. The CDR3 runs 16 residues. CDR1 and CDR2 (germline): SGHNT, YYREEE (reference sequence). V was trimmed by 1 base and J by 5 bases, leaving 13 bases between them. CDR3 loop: CASSLNWAVDNSPLHF. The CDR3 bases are TGTGCCAGCAGCTTGAATTGGGCCGTGGATAATTCACCCCTCCACTTT.

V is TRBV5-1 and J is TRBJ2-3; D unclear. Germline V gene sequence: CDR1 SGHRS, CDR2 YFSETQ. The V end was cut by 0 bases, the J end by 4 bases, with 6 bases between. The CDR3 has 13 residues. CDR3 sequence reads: CASSLESPDTQYF. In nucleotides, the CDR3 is TGCGCCAGCAGCTTGGAGAGTCCAGATACGCAGTATTTT. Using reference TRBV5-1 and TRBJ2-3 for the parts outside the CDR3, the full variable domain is KAGVTQTPRYLIKTRGQQVTLSCSPISGHRSVSWYQQTPGQGLQFLFEYFSETQRNKGNFPGRFSGRQFSNSRSEMNVSTLELGDSALYLCASSLESPDTQYFGPGTRLTVL.

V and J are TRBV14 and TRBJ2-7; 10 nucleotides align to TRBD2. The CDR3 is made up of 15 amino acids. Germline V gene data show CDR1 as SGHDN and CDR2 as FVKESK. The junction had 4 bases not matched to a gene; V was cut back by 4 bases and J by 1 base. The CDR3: CASSRLAGVSYEQYF. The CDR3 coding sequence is TGTGCCAGCAGCCGTCTAGCGGGGGTGTCCTACGAGCAGTACTTC. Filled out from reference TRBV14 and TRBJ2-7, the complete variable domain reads EAGVTQFPSHSVIEKGQTVTLRCDPISGHDNLYWYRRVMGKEIKFLLHFVKESKQDESGMPNNRFLAERTGGTYSTLKVQPAELEDSGVYFCASSRLAGVSYEQYFGPGTRLTVT.

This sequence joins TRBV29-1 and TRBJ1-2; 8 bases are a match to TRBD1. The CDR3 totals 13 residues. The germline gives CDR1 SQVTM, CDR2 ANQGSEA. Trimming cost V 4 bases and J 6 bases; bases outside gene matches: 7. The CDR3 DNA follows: TGCAGCGTTGTTTACAGGGGGTTTGATGGCTACACCTTC. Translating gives CSVVYRGFDGYTF.

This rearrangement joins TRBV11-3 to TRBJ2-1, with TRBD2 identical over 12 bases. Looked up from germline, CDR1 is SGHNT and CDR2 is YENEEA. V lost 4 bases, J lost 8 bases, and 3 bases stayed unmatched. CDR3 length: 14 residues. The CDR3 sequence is CASSSSGGAYEQFF. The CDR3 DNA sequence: TGTGCCAGCAGCTCTAGCGGGGGGGCTTATGAGCAGTTCTTC.

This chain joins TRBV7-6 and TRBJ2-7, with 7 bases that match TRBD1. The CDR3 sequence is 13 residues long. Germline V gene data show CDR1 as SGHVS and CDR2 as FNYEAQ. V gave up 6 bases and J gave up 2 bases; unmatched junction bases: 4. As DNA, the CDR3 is TGTGCCAGCAGGGGTGGGACAGCCTACGAGCAGTACTTC. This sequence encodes CASRGGTAYEQYF.

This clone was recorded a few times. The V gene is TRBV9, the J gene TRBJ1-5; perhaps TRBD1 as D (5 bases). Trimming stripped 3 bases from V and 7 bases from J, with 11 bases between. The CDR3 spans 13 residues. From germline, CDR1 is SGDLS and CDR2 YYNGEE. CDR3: CASSAPRGQPQHF. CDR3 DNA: TGTGCCAGCAGCGCCCCGCGGGGGCAGCCCCAGCATTTT.

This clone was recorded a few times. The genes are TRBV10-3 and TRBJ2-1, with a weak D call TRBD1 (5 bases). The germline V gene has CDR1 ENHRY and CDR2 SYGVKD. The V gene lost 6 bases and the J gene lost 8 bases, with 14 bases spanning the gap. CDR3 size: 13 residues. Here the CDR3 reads CAIRMQGIDEQFF. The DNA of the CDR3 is TGTGCCATCAGGATGCAGGGTATCGATGAGCAGTTCTTC.

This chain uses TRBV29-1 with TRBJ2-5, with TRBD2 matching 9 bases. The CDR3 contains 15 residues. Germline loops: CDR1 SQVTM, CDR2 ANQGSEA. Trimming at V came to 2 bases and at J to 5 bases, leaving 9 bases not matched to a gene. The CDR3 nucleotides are TGCAGCGTTGAAAAAGGCGGGGGGGTCGCTGAGACCCAGTACTTC. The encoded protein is CSVEKGGGVAETQYF. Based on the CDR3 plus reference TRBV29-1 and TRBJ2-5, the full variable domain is SAVISQKPSRDICQRGTSLTIQCQVDSQVTMMFWYRQQPGQSLTLIATANQGSEATYESGFVIDKFPISRPNLTFSTLTVSNMSPEDSSIYLCSVEKGGGVAETQYFGPGTRLLVL.

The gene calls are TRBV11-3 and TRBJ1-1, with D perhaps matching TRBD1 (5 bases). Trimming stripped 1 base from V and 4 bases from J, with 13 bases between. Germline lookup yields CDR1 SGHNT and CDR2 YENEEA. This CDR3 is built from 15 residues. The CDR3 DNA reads TGTGCCAGCAGCTTAGCCGGGACTGTGAGCACTGAAGCTTTCTTT. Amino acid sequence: CASSLAGTVSTEAFF. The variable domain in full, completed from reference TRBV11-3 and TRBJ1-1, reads EAGVVQSPRYKIIEKKQPVAFWCNPISGHNTLYWYLQNLGQGPELLIRYENEEAVDDSQLPKDRFSAERLKGVDSTLKIQPAELGDSAVYLCASSLAGTVSTEAFFGQGTRLTVV.

The CDR3 region is CASSAGLLTQYF. The CDR3 DNA reads as TGCGCCAGCAGCGCAGGACTCCTAACCCAGTACTTC. The chain has TRBV5-1 and TRBJ2-5, with TRBD2 as a possible D gene (5 bases). This CDR3 region has 12 residues. Germline CDR1 SGHRS, CDR2 YFSETQ. Trimming left V 4 bases short and J 8 bases short, with 12 bases between.

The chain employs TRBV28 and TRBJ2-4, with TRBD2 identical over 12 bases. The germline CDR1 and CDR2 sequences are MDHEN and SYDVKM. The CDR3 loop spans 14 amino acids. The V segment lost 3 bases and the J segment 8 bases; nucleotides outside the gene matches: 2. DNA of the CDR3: TGTGCCAGCAGTTTGAGACTAGCGGGGGACATTCAGTACTTC. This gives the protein CASSLRLAGDIQYF. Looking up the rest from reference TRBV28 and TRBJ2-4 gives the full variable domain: DVKVTQSSRYLVKRTGEKVFLECVQDMDHENMFWYRQDPGLGLRLIYFSYDVKMKEKGDIPEGYSVSREKKERFSLILESASTNQTSMYLCASSLRLAGDIQYFGAGTRLSVL.

The CDR3, as DNA: TGTGCCAGCTCACCGGGGACAGGCCAACCGAATACGCAGTATTTT. Residues: CASSPGTGQPNTQYF. The gene calls are TRBV18 and TRBJ2-3, with TRBD1 matching 8 bases. CDR1 KGHSH and CDR2 LQKENI come from the germline V gene. Trimming cost V 3 bases and J 7 bases; bases outside gene matches: 9. The CDR3 is 15 residues long.

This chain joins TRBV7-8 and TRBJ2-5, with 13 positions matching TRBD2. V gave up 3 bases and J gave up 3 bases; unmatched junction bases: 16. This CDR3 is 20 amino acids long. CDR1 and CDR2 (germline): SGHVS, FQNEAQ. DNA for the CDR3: TGTGCCAGCAGCTTTCCTTTCACCGGGACTAGCGGGGCTAAGAAAGAGACCCAGTACTTC. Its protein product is CASSFPFTGTSGAKKETQYF.

CDR3: CASSLFDRQETQYF. The CDR3 bases are TGTGCCAGCAGTTTATTTGACAGACAAGAGACCCAGTACTTC. V gene TRBV28 combines with J gene TRBJ2-5; tentatively, D is TRBD1 (5 bases). Trimming cost V 1 base and J 2 bases, with 8 bases left between them. Germline V gene sequence: CDR1 MDHEN, CDR2 SYDVKM. The CDR3 spans 14 residues.

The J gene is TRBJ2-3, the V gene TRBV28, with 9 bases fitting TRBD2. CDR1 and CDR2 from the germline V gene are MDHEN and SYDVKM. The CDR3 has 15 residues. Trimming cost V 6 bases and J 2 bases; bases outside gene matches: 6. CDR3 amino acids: CASRGLAGTTDTQYF. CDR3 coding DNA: TGTGCCAGCAGAGGGCTAGCGGGGACCACAGATACGCAGTATTTT. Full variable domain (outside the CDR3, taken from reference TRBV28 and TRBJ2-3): DVKVTQSSRYLVKRTGEKVFLECVQDMDHENMFWYRQDPGLGLRLIYFSYDVKMKEKGDIPEGYSVSREKKERFSLILESASTNQTSMYLCASRGLAGTTDTQYFGPGTRLTVL.

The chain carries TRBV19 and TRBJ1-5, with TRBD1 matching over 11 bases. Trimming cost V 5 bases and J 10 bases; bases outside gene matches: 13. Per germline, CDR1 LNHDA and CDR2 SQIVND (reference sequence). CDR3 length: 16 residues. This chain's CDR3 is CASSVTGTGGVDPQHF. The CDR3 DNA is TGTGCCAGTAGTGTCACCGGGACAGGGGGTGTCGATCCCCAGCATTTT.

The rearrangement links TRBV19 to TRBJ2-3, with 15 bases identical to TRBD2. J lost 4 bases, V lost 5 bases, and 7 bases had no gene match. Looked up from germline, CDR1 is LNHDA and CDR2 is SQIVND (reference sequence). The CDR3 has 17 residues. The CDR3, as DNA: TGTGCCAGTAGTTACCGGACTAGCGGGGGGGCCGCAGATACGCAGTATTTT. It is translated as CASSYRTSGGAADTQYF.

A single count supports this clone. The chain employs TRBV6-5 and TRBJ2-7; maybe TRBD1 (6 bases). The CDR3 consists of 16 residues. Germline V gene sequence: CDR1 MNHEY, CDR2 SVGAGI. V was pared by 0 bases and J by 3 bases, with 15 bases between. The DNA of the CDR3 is TGTGCCAGCAGTTACTCAGCAGGGGCAACCCTCTACGAGCAGTACTTC. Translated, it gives CASSYSAGATLYEQYF.

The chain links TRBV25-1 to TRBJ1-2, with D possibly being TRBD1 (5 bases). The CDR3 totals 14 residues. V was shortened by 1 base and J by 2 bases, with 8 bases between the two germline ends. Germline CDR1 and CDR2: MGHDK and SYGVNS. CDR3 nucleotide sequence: TGTGCCAGCAGTGAATCGAGGACAAACTATGGCTACACCTTC. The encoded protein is CASSESRTNYGYTF.

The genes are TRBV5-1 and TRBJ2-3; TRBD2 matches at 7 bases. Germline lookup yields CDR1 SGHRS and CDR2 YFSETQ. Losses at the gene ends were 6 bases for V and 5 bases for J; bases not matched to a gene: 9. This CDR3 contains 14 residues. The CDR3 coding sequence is TGCGCCAGCACACTGAGAGCGGGGCTAGATACGCAGTATTTT. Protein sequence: CASTLRAGLDTQYF.